This T cell receptor (beta chain) is from a study of post-analysis software for immune sequencing data (dated by TCRdb to between 2015 and 2016). Turning to the overall study: Relapsing-remitting, secondary progressive and progressive-relapsing multiple sclerosis were recorded as disease courses, and subtype annotation was lacking for some patients. Patient repertoires were compared against ten to twelve previously published healthy control repertoires from donors aged about 6 to 27 years. A subset of samples was prepared in parallel using single-end sample barcoding, then pooled and co-amplified after Illumina adapter ligation. Here is what the overall study found, with its caveats: Significantly higher frequencies in patients than in controls were found for about five TRBV segments, including TRBV5-6, TRBV5-1 and TRBV20-1. Strong co-clustering of samples prepared in the same batch was shown by direct clustering with F measure, prompting a batch-effect correction. Significantly lower normalized Chao1 diversity was found in multiple sclerosis patients than in controls, suggesting substantial peripheral T-cell clonal expansion. The multiple sclerosis patient group was slightly younger than the control group.

Remarks on this clonotype: Its antigen is currently not known. Base qualities are not at hand, and no much larger clone is one base apart.

CDR1 and CDR2, per the germline V gene, are MDHEN and SYDVKM. The germline V end is reduced by 5 bases and the J end by 6 bases; junction bases left unmatched: 14. The CDR3 spans 16 residues, from the cysteine through the phenylalanine. Only CDR3 DNA is held: 48 bases, read in frame from base 1. Libraries were prepared through PCR. Sequencing instrument: Illumina HiSeq 2500. To reduce PCR and sequencing biases, unique molecular identifiers were built into the TCR beta cDNA libraries. Roughly 0.5 million cDNA molecules were obtained per 1 to 10 million input T cells, so each molecule approximated one T cell. The same protocol used for the earlier healthy control dataset was applied to prepare and sequence the patient libraries. Samples belonging to the same batch were prepared together, multiplexed and sequenced on a shared HiSeq lane. On the authors' methods: MIGEC was used to process the raw barcoded reads, and molecular identifier groups with only a single read were discarded before consensus assembly and CDR3 extraction. VDJtools was used for post-analysis of the clonotype tables, with diversity normalized by down-sampling every dataset to the smallest sample size. Repertoire overlap clustering matched CDR3 amino acid but not nucleotide sequences to correct batch-related cross-sample contamination. TCRdb reprocessing: public reads trimmed at Q25 with fastp, clones called with MiXCR, in-frame beta chains kept. Every CDR3 protein is listed once, alongside the most common genes and DNA of its rows. These V and J calls rely on TCRdb rather than the paper's analysis. This sample gives hundreds of thousands of distinct CDR3 sequences in total; less than 35% of them show up just once. The ten largest clones take up approximately 0.6% of the sample.

To demonstrate the VDJtools post-analysis software, TCR beta repertoires were profiled from the peripheral blood of over ten young patients with multiple sclerosis. Multiple sclerosis patients were children and adolescents aged about 6 to 16 years. The clonotype was recovered from a girl aged 5 to 17 with multiple sclerosis. Sequenced input: blood. This sequence uses TRBV28 and TRBJ2-3; TRBD2 agrees with 7 junctional bases. The bases are TGTGCCAGCAGTCTTGGGGCTAGCGGAGGGAGCGATACGCAGTATTTT. This yields the protein CASSLGASGGSDTQYF.